This T cell receptor (beta chain) was sequenced during a study of blood T cell repertoires in COVID-19. Study summary: COVID-19 samples, acute and convalescent, were from the United States, Italy and Spain. PBMCs, B-cell-depleted T cells, or T cells provided the cDNA or gDNA that made up the material.

This clone was recorded once. V was trimmed by 4 bases and J by 5 bases, leaving 15 bases between them. The CDR3 runs 14 residues. In germline, CDR1 is SGDLS, CDR2 YYNGEE. As processed by the authors: Reference gene primer amplification yielded estimated nucleated cell counts. Data came from immunoSEQ multiplex PCR; TCRdb stores just in-frame clones and leaves some out. For V, J and clone size, that table is used; D and trimming come from the DNA. Of 40,000 to 55,000 clones detected, around 90% appear once; the ten largest clones hold under 2.5%. This clonotype was sampled from a human donor in a cohort sampled during active COVID-19. The rearrangement joins TRBV9 to TRBJ2-5; possible D gene TRBD1, 6 bases. Sequencing input: peripheral blood. CDR3 nucleotide sequence: TGTGCCAGCAGCCTCCAGGGGTCTCGGGAGACCCAGTACTTC. It specifies CASSLQGSRETQYF.